This TCR beta chain was sequenced during a study of blood T cell repertoires in COVID-19. Across the whole study: Sites in the United States, Italy and Spain provided acute and convalescent COVID-19 samples. Sources were T cells, B-cell-depleted T cells, or PBMCs; the material itself was cDNA or gDNA.

Authors' processing steps: Scientists estimated how many nucleated cells there were by amplifying reference gene primers. Sequencing was performed with immunoSEQ multiplex PCR; in TCRdb, only in-frame clones are kept and a portion is missing. V and J calls plus clone size are reproduced from that table; the DNA served to infer D and trimming. The data contain some 100,000 clones, around 90% of them singletons. V was clipped by 2 bases and J by 4 bases, with 11 bases between them. The germline CDR1 and CDR2 sequences are MNHEY and SVGAGI. The CDR3 runs to 15 residues. This receptor was taken from a woman aged 70-85 years with acute or convalescent COVID-19. Specimen: peripheral blood. V gene TRBV6-5 combines with J gene TRBJ2-2; D might be TRBD1 (5 bases). The CDR3 bases are TGTGCCAGCAGTTACCAGGGTGTTAGCACCGGGGAGCTGTTTTTT. Translating gives CASSYQGVSTGELFF.